This T cell receptor (beta chain) was captured by sequencing in a study of immune heterogeneity within non-small cell lung tumors. Study conclusions and caveats: Identical dominant CDR3 beta clonotypes recurred across a patient's tumor sites, together with site-unique high-frequency clones.

The germline CDR1 and CDR2 sequences are SGHRS and YFSETQ. The CDR3 extends over 13 amino acids. Trimming stripped 0 bases from V and 4 bases from J, with 7 bases between. Samples each supplied about 650 ng of bulk tumor genomic DNA as template. The authors collected several far-apart biopsies from each primary tumor during surgery. Patients with untreated, newly diagnosed non-small cell lung cancer underwent curative surgery. The donor pool consisted of newly diagnosed non-small cell lung cancer patients who were having surgery with curative intent. This clonotype was seen ten or more times. Its specificity is not known. The authors amplified TCR beta CDR3 by multiplex PCR with 32 V and 13 J primers. Each CDR3 protein gets one entry after TCRdb re-called the multiplex PCR reads with MiXCR. The table has about 3,100 distinct CDR3 sequences, 15% to 20% seen once.

The chain has TRBV5-1 and TRBJ2-5; D unresolved. This clonotype originated in a man in his fifties or sixties with non-small cell lung cancer. The sample consisted of lung tumor tissue. CDR3 sequence (DNA): TGCGCCAGCAGCTTGGGAAGGGCAGAGACCCAGTACTTC. Translated: CASSLGRAETQYF. The full variable domain, rest sourced from reference TRBV5-1 and TRBJ2-5, is KAGVTQTPRYLIKTRGQQVTLSCSPISGHRSVSWYQQTPGQGLQFLFEYFSETQRNKGNFPGRFSGRQFSNSRSEMNVSTLELGDSALYLCASSLGRAETQYFGPGTRLLVL.